Listed below are T cell receptor beta chains from one sample, sequenced in a study of cytomegalovirus exposure and HLA in healthy donors. This table comes from immunoSEQ multiplex PCR, and its TCRdb copy is limited to in-frame clones, with some not included. The repertoire holds around 91,000 clones, with approximately 86% as singletons. The sequenced sample consisted of PBMCs. The receptors stem from a young man in good health and CMV-seropositive. Each CDR3 is given with its conserved first and last residue. Fields, in order: clone size, J gene, V gene, D gene, CDR3 protein, CDR3 DNA. D genes are given only for firm matches. Rows may omit the clone size; those that give it use once, few, many or a size class.

-,TRBJ1-6,TRBV27,-,CASSPPGGALNNSPLHF,TGTGCCAGCAGCCCGCCGGGCGGGGCCCTAAACAATTCACCCCTCCACTTT
-,TRBJ2-2,TRBV5-1,-,CASSTDVGAGELFF,TGCGCCAGCAGCACTGATGTGGGCGCCGGGGAGCTGTTTTTT
-,TRBJ2-7,TRBV7-9,-,CASSFTGEATYEQYF,TGTGCCAGCAGCTTTACAGGGGAGGCGACCTACGAGCAGTACTTC
-,TRBJ1-4,TRBV7-9,TRBD1,CASSLEGQGYEKLFF,TGTGCCAGCAGCTTAGAGGGACAGGGATACGAAAAACTGTTTTTT
-,TRBJ2-3,TRBV13,-,CASSLLAGSTDTQYF,TGTGCCAGCAGCTTACTGGCGGGTAGCACAGATACGCAGTATTTT
-,TRBJ2-3,TRBV5-1,TRBD2,CASSLLPGLAGAPDTQYF,TGCGCCAGCAGCTTGCTCCCTGGACTAGCGGGAGCCCCAGATACGCAGTATTTT
once,TRBJ2-5,TRBV28,TRBD2,CASSPPTGGSQETQYF,TGTGCCAGCAGCCCCCCCACGGGGGGATCCCAAGAGACCCAGTACTTC
-,TRBJ2-1,TRBV7-9,TRBD2,CASSLVGGSPSEQFF,TGTGCCAGCAGCTTAGTTGGCGGGAGTCCTTCTGAGCAGTTCTTC
-,TRBJ1-1,TRBV5-4,TRBD1,CASSLGTGNTEAFF,TGTGCCAGCAGCCTAGGGACAGGGAACACTGAAGCTTTCTTT
-,TRBJ2-1,TRBV10-1,TRBD2,CASSESIAGGEQFF,TGCGCCAGCAGTGAGTCGATAGCGGGAGGCGAGCAGTTCTTC
once,TRBJ2-5,TRBV5-8,-,CASSPTGGLEETQYF,TGTGCCAGCAGCCCCACCGGGGGTCTGGAAGAGACCCAGTACTTC
-,TRBJ1-2,TRBV4-1,-,CASSQGQLTNYGYTF,TGCGCCAGCAGCCAAGGACAGCTAACTAACTATGGCTACACCTTC
once,TRBJ2-2,TRBV7-6,TRBD2,CASSSGLAVNTGELFF,TGTGCCAGCAGCTCGGGACTAGCGGTAAACACCGGGGAGCTGTTTTTT
once,TRBJ2-3,TRBV7-9,-,CSSSRRTDTQYF,TGTTCCAGCAGCCGTCGCACAGATACGCAGTATTTT
-,TRBJ2-1,TRBV2,-,CASSDLRGSSYNEQFF,TGTGCCAGCAGTGATCTGCGAGGGAGCTCCTACAATGAGCAGTTCTTC
-,TRBJ2-5,TRBV11-2,-,CASRRSLKAQYF,TGTGCCAGCAGACGTAGCCTTAAAGCCCAGTACTTC
few,TRBJ1-2,TRBV6-1,TRBD1,CASSEAGQGAYGYTF,TGTGCCAGCAGTGAAGCCGGACAGGGGGCGTATGGCTACACCTTC
-,TRBJ2-7,TRBV7-9,-,CASSREEQYEQYF,TGTGCCAGCAGCAGAGAGGAGCAATACGAGCAGTACTTC
-,TRBJ2-7,TRBV10-3,TRBD1,CAISESVQGAYEQYF,TGTGCCATCAGTGAGTCAGTACAGGGGGCCTACGAGCAGTACTTC
-,TRBJ1-4,TRBV18,TRBD1,CASSPGQGRREKLFF,TGTGCCAGCTCACCGGGACAGGGGCGAAGGGAAAAACTGTTTTTT
-,TRBJ2-7,TRBV7-8,-,CASSLGGQSPYEQYF,TGTGCCAGCAGCTTAGGAGGGCAGTCCCCCTACGAGCAGTACTTC
-,TRBJ2-7,TRBV4-1,-,CASSQPGVGFEQYF,TGCGCCAGCAGCCAACCAGGGGTAGGATTCGAGCAGTACTTC
-,TRBJ2-2,TRBV5-4,TRBD2,CASSPGTSGTNTGELFF,TGTGCCAGCAGCCCCGGGACTAGCGGTACGAACACCGGGGAGCTGTTTTTT
-,TRBJ2-7,TRBV5-4,TRBD1,CASSSGTEIYEQYF,TGTGCCAGCAGCTCCGGGACAGAGATCTACGAGCAGTACTTC
-,TRBJ2-1,TRBV5-1,TRBD2,CASSLATSGLYNEQFF,TGCGCCAGCAGCTTGGCAACTAGCGGGCTTTACAATGAGCAGTTCTTC
-,TRBJ1-5,TRBV28,-,CASRKLPGTRRHF,TGTGCCAGCAGAAAACTCCCGGGGACAAGAAGGCATTTT
-,TRBJ2-7,TRBV6-6,TRBD2,CASSYSSGSIEQYF,TGTGCCAGCAGTTACTCCAGCGGGAGTATCGAGCAGTACTTC
-,TRBJ2-4,TRBV6-5,-,CASSYGQAKNIQYF,TGTGCCAGCAGTTACGGACAGGCCAAAAACATTCAGTACTTC
-,TRBJ2-2,TRBV14,TRBD2,CASSRTSGSTGELFF,TGTGCCAGCAGCCGGACTAGCGGGAGTACCGGGGAGCTGTTTTTT
-,TRBJ2-2,TRBV2,-,CASSVVPSNTGELFF,TGTGCCAGCAGTGTTGTCCCCTCGAACACCGGGGAGCTGTTTTTT
-,TRBJ1-1,TRBV28,-,CASSGAGTEAFF,TGTGCCAGCAGTGGGGCGGGGACTGAAGCTTTCTTT
-,TRBJ2-2,TRBV5-1,TRBD1,CASSHPTGGGWTGELFF,TGCGCCAGCAGCCACCCGACAGGGGGCGGTTGGACCGGGGAGCTGTTTTTT
-,TRBJ2-2,TRBV10-3,TRBD1,CAISGERQGTGELFF,TGTGCCATCAGTGGAGAGAGACAGGGGACCGGGGAGCTGTTTTTT
once,TRBJ2-4,TRBV19,-,CASSIRGLVNIQYF,TGTGCCAGTAGTATACGAGGGCTCGTGAACATTCAGTACTTC
-,TRBJ1-2,TRBV2,-,CASRAEGGPYGYTF,TGTGCCAGCAGAGCCGAGGGGGGGCCCTATGGCTACACCTTC
once,TRBJ2-7,TRBV15,-,CATSKDITSYEQYF,TGTGCCACCAGCAAGGACATTACCTCCTACGAGCAGTACTTC
once,TRBJ1-3,TRBV18,-,CASSRLPGRQSGNTIYF,TGTGCCAGCTCACGACTGCCTGGGAGGCAGTCTGGAAACACCATATATTTT
-,TRBJ1-3,TRBV9,TRBD1,CASSLTGGSRSGNTIYF,TGTGCCAGCAGCCTCACAGGGGGCTCGCGCTCTGGAAACACCATATATTTT
-,TRBJ2-2,TRBV7-3,-,CASSLNRVAGELFF,TGTGCCAGCAGCCTTAACAGGGTTGCCGGGGAGCTGTTTTTT
-,TRBJ2-7,TRBV7-6,TRBD1,CASSQGQGAPYEQYF,TGTGCCAGCAGTCAAGGACAGGGGGCGCCCTACGAGCAGTACTTC
-,TRBJ2-5,TRBV6-1,TRBD1,CATEGGTAHQETQYF,TGTGCCACCGAAGGTGGGACAGCCCACCAAGAGACCCAGTACTTC
-,TRBJ1-1,TRBV11-2,-,CASSFMDYTEAFF,TGTGCCAGCAGCTTCATGGACTACACTGAAGCTTTCTTT
once,TRBJ2-1,TRBV4-2,TRBD2,CASSPTGTSGSGAFF,TGTGCCAGCAGCCCCACCGGGACTAGCGGGAGCGGTGCGTTCTTC
-,TRBJ2-1,TRBV19,TRBD2,CASCSPSGTSGTSSYNEQFF,TGTGCCAGTTGTTCCCCCTCCGGGACTAGCGGGACGAGCTCCTACAATGAGCAGTTCTTC
-,TRBJ1-3,TRBV7-8,-,CASSLGDRTAGNTIYF,TGTGCCAGCAGCTTAGGCGACCGGACAGCGGGAAACACCATATATTTT
-,TRBJ2-1,TRBV29-1,-,CSVRTYYNEQFF,TGCAGCGTGCGGACTTACTACAATGAGCAGTTCTTC
-,TRBJ1-2,TRBV5-4,-,CASSLNRDLYNYGYTF,TGTGCCAGCAGCTTGAATCGGGACTTATATAACTATGGCTACACCTTC
-,TRBJ2-1,TRBV2,TRBD2,CASSGTSGPYNEQFF,TGTGCCAGCAGTGGGACTAGCGGACCCTACAATGAGCAGTTCTTC
-,TRBJ2-7,TRBV6-1,-,CASSERGYASYEQYF,TGTGCCAGCAGTGAAAGAGGGTATGCCTCCTACGAGCAGTACTTC
-,TRBJ1-1,TRBV6-4,TRBD1,CASSEQGLGTEAFF,TGTGCCAGCAGTGAACAGGGGTTAGGAACTGAAGCTTTCTTT
-,TRBJ2-5,TRBV5-1,TRBD2,CASSRSSGETQYF,TGCGCCAGCAGCCGGTCTAGCGGAGAGACCCAGTACTTC
-,TRBJ2-2,TRBV7-2,-,CASSPPRFGVNTGELFF,TGTGCCAGCAGCCCCCCTAGATTTGGAGTTAACACCGGGGAGCTGTTTTTT
-,TRBJ1-4,TRBV6-6,TRBD1,CASSARGRFEKLFF,TGTGCCAGCAGTGCCAGGGGGCGATTTGAAAAACTGTTTTTT
once,TRBJ2-7,TRBV25-1,-,CASFGQGNYEQYF,TGTGCCAGCTTTGGGCAGGGAAATTACGAGCAGTACTTC
-,TRBJ2-5,TRBV5-1,-,CASSFQGIQETQYF,TGCGCCAGCAGCTTCCAGGGAATTCAAGAGACCCAGTACTTC
-,TRBJ1-5,TRBV6-1,-,CATQKGGLSNQPQHF,TGTGCCACCCAGAAGGGGGGACTAAGCAATCAGCCCCAGCATTTT
-,TRBJ2-5,TRBV5-6,-,CASSRGRGSETQYF,TGTGCCAGCAGCCGAGGAAGGGGCTCAGAGACCCAGTACTTC
-,TRBJ1-1,TRBV5-1,TRBD1,CASLRGTGGPPTFLNTEAFF,TGCGCCAGCTTGAGGGGGACAGGGGGCCCACCTACCTTCCTGAACACTGAAGCTTTCTTT
-,TRBJ1-1,TRBV5-1,TRBD1,CASSFRTGEESEAFF,TGCGCCAGCAGCTTCCGGACAGGGGAAGAGTCTGAAGCTTTCTTT